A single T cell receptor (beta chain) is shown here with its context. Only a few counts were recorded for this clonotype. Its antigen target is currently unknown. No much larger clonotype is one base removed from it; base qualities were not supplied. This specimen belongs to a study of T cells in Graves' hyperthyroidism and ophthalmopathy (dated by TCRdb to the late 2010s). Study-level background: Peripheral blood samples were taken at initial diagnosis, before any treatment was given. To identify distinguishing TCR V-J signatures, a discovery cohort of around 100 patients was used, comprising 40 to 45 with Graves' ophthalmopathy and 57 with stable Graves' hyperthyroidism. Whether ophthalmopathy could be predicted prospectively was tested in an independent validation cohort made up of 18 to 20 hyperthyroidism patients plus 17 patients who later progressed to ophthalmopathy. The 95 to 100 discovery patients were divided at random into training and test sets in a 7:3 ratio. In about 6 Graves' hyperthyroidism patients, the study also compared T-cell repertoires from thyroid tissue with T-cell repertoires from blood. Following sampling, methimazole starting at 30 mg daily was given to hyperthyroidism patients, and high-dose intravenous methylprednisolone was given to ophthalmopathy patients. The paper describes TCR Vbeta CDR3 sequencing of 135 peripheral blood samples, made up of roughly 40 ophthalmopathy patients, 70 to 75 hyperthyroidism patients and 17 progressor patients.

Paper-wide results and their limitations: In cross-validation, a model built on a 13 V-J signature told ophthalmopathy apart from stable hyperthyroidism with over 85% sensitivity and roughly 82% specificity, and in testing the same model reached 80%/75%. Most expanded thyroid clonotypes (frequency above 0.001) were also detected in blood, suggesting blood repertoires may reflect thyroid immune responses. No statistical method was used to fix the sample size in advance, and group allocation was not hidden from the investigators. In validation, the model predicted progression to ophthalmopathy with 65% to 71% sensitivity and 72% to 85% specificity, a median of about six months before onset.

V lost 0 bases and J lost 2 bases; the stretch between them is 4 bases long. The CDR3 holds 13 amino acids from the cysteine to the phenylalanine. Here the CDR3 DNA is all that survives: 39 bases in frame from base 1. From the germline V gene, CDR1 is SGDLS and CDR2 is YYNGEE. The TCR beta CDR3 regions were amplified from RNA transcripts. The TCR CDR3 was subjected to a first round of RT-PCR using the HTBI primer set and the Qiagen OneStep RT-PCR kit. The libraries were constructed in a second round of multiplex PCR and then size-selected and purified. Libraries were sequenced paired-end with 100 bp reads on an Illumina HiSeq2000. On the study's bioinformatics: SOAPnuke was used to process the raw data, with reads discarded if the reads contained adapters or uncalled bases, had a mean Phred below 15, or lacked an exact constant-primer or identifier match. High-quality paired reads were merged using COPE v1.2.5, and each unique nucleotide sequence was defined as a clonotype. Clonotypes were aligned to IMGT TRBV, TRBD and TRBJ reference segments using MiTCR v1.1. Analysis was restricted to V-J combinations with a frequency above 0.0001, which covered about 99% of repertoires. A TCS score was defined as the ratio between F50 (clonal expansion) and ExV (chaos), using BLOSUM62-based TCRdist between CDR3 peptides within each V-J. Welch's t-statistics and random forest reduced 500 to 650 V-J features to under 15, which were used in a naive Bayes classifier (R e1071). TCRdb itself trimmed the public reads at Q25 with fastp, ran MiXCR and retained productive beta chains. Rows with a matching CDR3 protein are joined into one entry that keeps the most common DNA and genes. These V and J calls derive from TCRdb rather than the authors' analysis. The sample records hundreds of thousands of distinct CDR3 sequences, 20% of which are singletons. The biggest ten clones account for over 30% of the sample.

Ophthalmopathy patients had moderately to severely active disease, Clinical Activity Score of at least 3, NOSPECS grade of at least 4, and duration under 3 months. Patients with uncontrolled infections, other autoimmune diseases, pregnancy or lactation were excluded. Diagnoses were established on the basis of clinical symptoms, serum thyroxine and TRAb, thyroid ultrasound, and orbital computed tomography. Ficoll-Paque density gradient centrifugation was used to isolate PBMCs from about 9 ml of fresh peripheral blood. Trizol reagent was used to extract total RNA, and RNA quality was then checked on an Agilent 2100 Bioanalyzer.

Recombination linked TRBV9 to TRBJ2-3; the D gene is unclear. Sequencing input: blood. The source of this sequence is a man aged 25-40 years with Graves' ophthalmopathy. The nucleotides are TGTGCCAGCAGCGTAGGCGACACAGATACGCAGTATTTT. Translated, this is CASSVGDTDTQYF.